This TCR beta chain originates from a study of CD8 T cells in ankylosing spondylitis. This clonotype was observed many times. The CDR3 sequence is 16 residues long. The ends were cut back, 1 base at V and 0 bases at J, with 10 bases in the middle. TCRdb analysed the 5' RACE reads with MiXCR anew, one entry per CDR3 protein. The table lists 200,000 to 300,000 distinct CDR3 sequences, about 9.1% of them singletons. V gene TRBV12-3 or TRBV12-4 combines with J gene TRBJ2-4; D is possibly TRBD2 (6 bases). The source is a male donor with ankylosing spondylitis or in good health (not recorded which). Source material: blood, either unsorted or a sorted T cell fraction (not recorded which). The CDR3 reads CASSLEGLVAKNIQYF. The CDR3 bases are TGTGCCAGCAGTTTAGAGGGACTCGTAGCCAAAAACATTCAGTACTTC.